What follows are 11 T cell receptor beta chains derived from one specimen sequenced in a study of blood T cell repertoires in COVID-19. Produced via immunoSEQ multiplex PCR; TCRdb's table is partial and in-frame only. This sample yields hundreds of thousands of clones, of which more than 70% are seen a single time; about 7% belongs to the top ten. Sequenced: peripheral blood. These receptors came from a woman between 65 and 79 years old with COVID-19, enrolled during active disease.

This clone has only one observation. The chain is built from TRBV5-5 and TRBJ1-4, with TRBD1 as a possible D gene (6 bases). Trimming shortened V by 4 bases and J by 4 bases, and 14 bases separated the two germline ends. This CDR3 has 15 residues. Germline assignment: CDR1 SGHKS and CDR2 YYEKEE (reference sequence). CDR3 in amino acids: CASSLGTTSNEKLFF. CDR3 coding DNA: TGTGCCAGCAGCCTGGGGACAACAAGTAATGAAAAACTGTTTTTT.

The rearrangement joins TRBV19 to TRBJ1-3, with D hard to call. V was clipped by 2 bases and J by 0 bases, with 8 bases between them. This CDR3 comprises 15 residues. Germline CDR1 LNHDA, CDR2 SQIVND (reference sequence). The CDR3 bases are TGTGCCAGTAGTATATCGGGGTACTCTGGAAACACCATATATTTT. It yields the protein CASSISGYSGNTIYF.

This chain joins TRBV5-4 and TRBJ2-2; no clear D gene. V was clipped by 0 bases and J by 1 base, with 16 bases between them. This CDR3 spans 18 amino acids. Per germline, CDR1 SGHNT and CDR2 YYREEE (reference sequence). The CDR3 DNA is TGTGCCAGCAGCTTGGATTCCACCCTGACACAGAACACCGGGGAGCTGTTTTTT. This translates into CASSLDSTLTQNTGELFF.

In this sample, this clone turned up a few times. The rearrangement links TRBV7-2 to TRBJ2-7, with D perhaps matching TRBD1 (5 bases). This CDR3 spans 13 amino acids. Looked up from germline, CDR1 is SGHTA and CDR2 is FQGNSA. The germline V and J ends were trimmed by 2 bases and 6 bases, with 11 bases remaining between them. The DNA of the CDR3 is TGTGCCAGCAGCTTACCCCACGACAGCGAGCAGTACTTC. It codes for CASSLPHDSEQYF.

The chain couples TRBV11-1 to TRBJ1-2; 8 bases line up with TRBD1. CDR1 and CDR2 (germline): SGHAT, FQDESV (reference sequence). Trimming cost V 5 bases and J 4 bases; bases outside gene matches: 3. The CDR3 loop spans 13 amino acids. The CDR3 loop is CASSPGGPYGYTF. As DNA, the CDR3 is TGTGCCAGCAGCCCAGGGGGCCCCTATGGCTACACCTTC. Full variable domain (outside the CDR3, taken from reference TRBV11-1 and TRBJ1-2): EAEVAQSPRYKITEKSQAVAFWCDPISGHATLYWYRQILGQGPELLVQFQDESVVDDSQLPKDRFSAERLKGVDSTLKIQPAELGDSAMYLCASSPGGPYGYTFGSGTRLTVV.

The J gene is TRBJ2-2, the V gene TRBV5-4, with no clear D. V lost 0 bases, J lost 3 bases, and 9 bases lay in between. The germline gives CDR1 SGHNT, CDR2 YYREEE (reference sequence). This CDR3 has 15 residues. CDR3 region: CASSLVTTDTGELFF. The CDR3 DNA sequence: TGTGCCAGCAGCTTGGTTACGACTGACACCGGGGAGCTGTTTTTT.

This clone came up once. V usage is TRBV24-1 and J usage is TRBJ1-1; TRBD1 matches at 7 bases. V gave up 4 bases and J gave up 8 bases; unmatched junction bases: 9. Germline V gene sequence: CDR1 KGHDR, CDR2 SFDVKD. This CDR3 region has 14 residues. This CDR3 reads CATSEDRIGSEAFF. DNA for the CDR3: TGTGCCACCAGTGAGGACAGGATAGGGTCAGAAGCTTTCTTT.

J is TRBJ2-5 and V is TRBV5-4; D unresolved. Germline assignment: CDR1 SGHNT and CDR2 YYREEE (reference sequence). CDR3 length: 14 amino acids. V lost 0 bases, J lost 3 bases, and 9 bases lay in between. The CDR3, as DNA: TGTGCCAGCAGCTTGGGCGGAAGAGAAGAGACCCAGTACTTC. It translates to CASSLGGREETQYF.

V and J are TRBV28 and TRBJ2-6; 7 bases fit TRBD1. The CDR3 is 15 residues long. Unmatched junction bases numbered 2, after V lost 6 bases and J lost 0 bases. Per the germline V gene, CDR1 is MDHEN and CDR2 is SYDVKM. The CDR3 DNA follows: TGTGCCAGCAGGGGGGACAGCTCTGGGGCCAACGTCCTGACTTTC. It yields the protein CASRGDSSGANVLTF.

Only one count was recorded for this clone. This chain uses TRBV2 with TRBJ1-6; D call uncertain. The germline V gene has CDR1 SNHLY and CDR2 FYNNEI. V dropped 2 bases and J dropped 11 bases, with 13 bases sitting between them. CDR3 length: 14 amino acids. Written as DNA, the CDR3 is TGTGCCAGCAGTGAACTCCCGGAGGCGACACCCCTCCACTTT. It encodes CASSELPEATPLHF.

V usage is TRBV18 and J usage is TRBJ1-4; D is unresolved. The germline CDR1 and CDR2 sequences are KGHSH and LQKENI. This CDR3 contains 15 residues. V lost 5 bases to trimming and J lost 0 bases, with 10 bases between them. For the CDR3, the DNA is TGTGCCAGCTCAAGACTAACGGCAACTAATGAAAAACTGTTTTTT. Protein: CASSRLTATNEKLFF.